Each of the 24 T cell receptor beta chains below was sequenced from the same sample in a study of Ad26.COV2.S vaccination and SARS-CoV-2 variants. Specified treatment: some 20 received Ad26.COV2.S at low or high dose, single or two shots; 5 received placebo; per-sample allocation not given. The investigators took samples on day 63 after the first vaccine or placebo injection. Some clones are missing from TCRdb's copy, which holds only in-frame ones; the method was immunoSEQ multiplex PCR. The profile shows about 450,000 clones, roughly nine tenths of them singletons. The sequencing here drew on peripheral blood, taken in a trial of Ad26.COV2.S vaccine versus placebo. The receptors originated from a person aged 18-60 years who received the Ad26.COV2.S COVID-19 vaccine or a placebo.

On this clone itself: No conserved phenylalanine or tryptophan is present at the end of the CDR3, so a read error is the likely explanation. The chain carries TRBV3-1 (or the pseudogene TRBV3-2) and TRBJ2-7; TRBD2 aligns across 11 bases. The CDR3 contains 13 residues. From germline, CDR1 is LGHDT and CDR2 YNNKEL (reference sequence). V lost 8 bases, J lost 7 bases, and 7 bases stayed unmatched. This chain's CDR3 is CASGVSGRGEQYA. The CDR3 DNA sequence: TGTGCCAGCGGGGTTAGCGGGAGGGGAGAGCAGTACGCC.

The chain has TRBV7-9 and TRBJ2-2; TRBD1 aligns across 9 bases. Per the germline V gene, CDR1 is SEHNR and CDR2 is FQNEAQ (reference sequence). The junction had 6 bases not matched to a gene; V was cut back by 5 bases and J by 2 bases. The CDR3 is 16 residues long. The chain's CDR3 is CASSLWDRVNTGELFF. CDR3 DNA sequence: TGTGCCAGCAGCCTCTGGGACAGGGTAAACACCGGGGAGCTGTTTTTT.

V gene TRBV5-1 combines with J gene TRBJ1-1; 7 nucleotides align to TRBD1. CDR3 length: 16 amino acids. Trimming at V came to 3 bases and at J to 0 bases, leaving 8 bases not matched to a gene. CDR1 and CDR2 (germline): SGHRS, YFSETQ. CDR3 loop: CASSYDPTGVNTEAFF. CDR3 in DNA: TGCGCCAGCAGCTATGACCCAACAGGGGTGAACACTGAAGCTTTCTTT.

The chain carries TRBV5-1 and TRBJ2-7; no clear D gene. The CDR3 sequence is 14 residues long. The germline CDR1 and CDR2 sequences are SGHRS and YFSETQ. Trimming left V 3 bases short and J 0 bases short, with 10 bases between. The CDR3: CASSSSPDSYEQYF. CDR3 DNA sequence: TGCGCCAGCAGCTCAAGCCCCGACTCCTACGAGCAGTACTTC.

The chain carries TRBV11-3 and TRBJ2-2; D gene ambiguous. Germline CDR1 SGHNT, CDR2 YENEEA. The germline V and J ends were trimmed by 1 base and 0 bases, with 9 bases remaining between them. The CDR3 spans 16 residues. The chain's CDR3 is CASSLVGSANTGELFF. Here the CDR3 DNA reads TGTGCCAGCAGCTTAGTAGGCTCCGCGAACACCGGGGAGCTGTTTTTT.

This chain links TRBV6-2 or TRBV6-3 with TRBJ1-2; D gene unclear. The CDR3 covers 12 residues. V gave up 6 bases and J gave up 8 bases, with 13 bases separating them. CDR1 MNHEY and CDR2 SVGEGT come from the germline V gene. For the CDR3, the DNA is TGTGCCAGCAGCGCTTACGGTAGCGGCTACACCTTC. Protein product: CASSAYGSGYTF.

The CDR3 DNA reads TGTGCCCCGCATGGGCGTGCTCCCATGAACACTGAAGCTTTCTTT. Its protein product is CAPHGRAPMNTEAFF. This chain connects TRBV10-3 to TRBJ1-1; D ambiguous. Trimming removed 11 bases from V and 0 bases from J, with 19 bases in between. CDR3 length: 15 amino acids. Germline CDR1 reads ENHRY; CDR2 reads SYGVKD.

The rearrangement joins TRBV4-3 to TRBJ2-4; perhaps TRBD2 as D (6 bases). V lost 0 bases, J lost 8 bases, and 14 bases lay in between. This CDR3 comprises 15 residues. Looked up from germline, CDR1 is LGHNA and CDR2 is YSLEER. The CDR3 DNA follows: TGCGCCAGCAGCCAAGATTCTCGGCAGCGGGACATTCAGTACTTC. The encoded protein is CASSQDSRQRDIQYF.

This clone showed up just once. The chain employs TRBV4-2 and TRBJ2-1; D remains ambiguous. This CDR3 is built from 16 residues. V was cut by 2 bases and J by 1 base, with 12 bases left in between. Germline V gives CDR1 LGHNA, CDR2 YNFKEQ. The CDR3 spells CASSQLSGGSYNEQFF. The CDR3 nucleotides read TGTGCCAGCAGCCAACTTTCTGGCGGTTCCTACAATGAGCAGTTCTTC.

V gene TRBV18 combines with J gene TRBJ1-1, with D uncertain. Trimming removed 4 bases at V and 3 bases at J, with 15 bases between. This CDR3 comprises 15 residues. Germline V gene data show CDR1 as KGHSH and CDR2 as LQKENI. The CDR3 nucleotides read TGTGCCAGCTCACTACCGAAAAGTGGCCACACTGAAGCTTTCTTT. Translation: CASSLPKSGHTEAFF.

The V gene is TRBV19, the J gene TRBJ2-1, with D perhaps given as TRBD1 or TRBD2 (6 bases each). CDR3 length: 13 residues. Germline assignment: CDR1 LNHDA and CDR2 SQIVND (reference sequence). The ends were cut back, 2 bases at V and 6 bases at J, with 8 bases in the middle. The CDR3 DNA is TGTGCCAGTAGTATATGGGGGGCCAATGAGCAGTTCTTC. It yields the protein CASSIWGANEQFF.

The chain employs TRBV7-2 and TRBJ1-2; D is perhaps TRBD1 (6 bases). Trimming cost V 6 bases and J 2 bases, with 10 bases left between them. Germline V gives CDR1 SGHTA, CDR2 FQGNSA. The CDR3 covers 13 residues. Here the CDR3 reads CASRPDRNYGYTF. The CDR3, as DNA: TGTGCCAGCAGACCCGACAGGAACTATGGCTACACCTTC.

The chain carries TRBV19 and TRBJ2-3; D is unclear. Germline V lookup: CDR1 LNHDA, CDR2 SQIVND (reference sequence). Trimming took off 6 bases at V and 0 bases at J, with 13 bases between the two ends. The CDR3 sequence is 15 residues long. This CDR3 is CASRDRGKSTDTQYF. The CDR3 DNA is TGTGCCAGTAGAGATCGCGGAAAAAGCACAGATACGCAGTATTTT.

This clone came up once. This chain links TRBV19 with TRBJ2-7; maybe TRBD1 (6 bases). The germline V and J ends were trimmed by 1 base and 5 bases, with 18 bases remaining between them. The CDR3 covers 16 residues. CDR1 is LNHDA, CDR2 SQIVND, per germline (reference sequence). The CDR3 region is CASSIVPGHSVHEQYF. The CDR3 DNA reads TGTGCCAGTAGTATAGTTCCGGGACATTCAGTCCACGAGCAGTACTTC.

This clone was found a few times. The chain joins TRBV25-1 to TRBJ1-6; a weak D match, TRBD1 (6 bases). This CDR3 has 15 residues. Germline values: CDR1 MGHDK, CDR2 SYGVNS. V gave up 0 bases and J gave up 9 bases, with 12 bases separating them. The CDR3 loop is CASSEYGGRISPLHF. The DNA for the CDR3 is TGTGCCAGCAGTGAATACGGGGGGCGGATTTCACCCCTCCACTTT. Complete variable domain (other parts from reference TRBV25-1 and TRBJ1-6): EADIYQTPRYLVIGTGKKITLECSQTMGHDKMYWYQQDPGMELHLIHYSYGVNSTEKGDLSSESTVSRIRTEHFPLTLESARPSHTSQYLCASSEYGGRISPLHFGNGTRLTVT.

The chain uses TRBV28 and TRBJ1-6, with D perhaps matching TRBD1 (6 bases). Germline-derived CDR1 and CDR2 are MDHEN and SYDVKM. The CDR3 sequence is 13 residues long. V lost 2 bases to trimming and J lost 10 bases, with 9 bases between them. CDR3 sequence (DNA): TGTGCCAGCAGTTTACAGGGGTGGTCACCCCTCCACTTT. Encoded protein: CASSLQGWSPLHF.

This clone was detected once. The V gene is TRBV7-8, the J gene TRBJ1-3; no clear D. V shed 6 bases and J shed 2 bases, with 8 bases lying between them. Germline loops: CDR1 SGHVS, CDR2 FQNEAQ. The length of the CDR3 is 13 residues. For the CDR3, the DNA is TGTGCCAGCAGAAGAGGACCTGGAAACACCATATATTTT. Protein sequence: CASRRGPGNTIYF.

J is TRBJ2-5 and V is TRBV5-1; 9 nucleotides agree with TRBD2. The CDR3 loop spans 16 amino acids. Germline V gene lookup returns CDR1 SGHRS and CDR2 YFSETQ. The J segment lost 4 bases and the V segment lost 0 bases, leaving 7 bases of the junction unmatched. CDR3 in DNA: TGCGCCAGCAGCTTGGGTAGCGGGAGTTCTGGAGAGACCCAGTACTTC. Residues: CASSLGSGSSGETQYF.

V and J are TRBV4-3 and TRBJ2-7; 9 bases align to TRBD1. This CDR3 is 16 amino acids long. The V and J ends lost 8 bases and 0 bases, in that order; junction bases with no gene match: 11. Germline CDR1 LGHNA, CDR2 YSLEER. CDR3 coding DNA: TGCGCCAGCCGAATCGGGGACAGGGCCCACTCCTACGAGCAGTACTTC. Protein sequence: CASRIGDRAHSYEQYF.

V is TRBV5-1 and J is TRBJ1-1; 8 nucleotides align to TRBD1. V gave up 0 bases and J gave up 6 bases; unmatched junction bases: 7. CDR3 length: 15 residues. From germline, CDR1 is SGHRS and CDR2 YFSETQ. The CDR3 here is CASSLEATGDAEAFF. CDR3 DNA sequence: TGCGCCAGCAGCTTGGAAGCGACAGGGGACGCTGAAGCTTTCTTT.

The chain is built from TRBV7-9 and TRBJ2-1; no reliable D call. V was clipped by 4 bases and J by 0 bases, with 13 bases between them. The germline V gene encodes CDR1 SEHNR and CDR2 FQNEAQ (reference sequence). CDR3 size: 16 residues. The CDR3 sequence is CASSSRLASSYNEQFF. The CDR3 nucleotides are TGTGCCAGCAGCTCCCGACTGGCTAGCTCCTACAATGAGCAGTTCTTC.

About this clone: The same CDR3 can be traced to other DNA sequences in this sample. This rearrangement joins TRBV2 to TRBJ2-7, with 8 nucleotides matching TRBD2. Germline CDR1 and CDR2: SNHLY and FYNNEI. Unmatched junction bases numbered 2, after V lost 6 bases and J lost 4 bases. This CDR3 contains 12 residues. The CDR3 region is CASSGGAYEQYF. DNA of the CDR3: TGTGCCAGCAGCGGGGGGGCATACGAGCAGTACTTC.

This clone was recorded only once. This chain links TRBV20-1 with TRBJ2-2, with 7 bases identical to TRBD2. The CDR3 is 13 residues long. Germline values: CDR1 DFQATT, CDR2 SNEGSKA (reference sequence). Unmatched junction bases numbered 6, after V lost 3 bases and J lost 8 bases. DNA for the CDR3: TGCAGTGCTAGTAAGGCGGGAGTGGGGGAGCTGTTTTTT. Amino acid sequence: CSASKAGVGELFF.

V is TRBV4-2 and J is TRBJ1-3; D uncertain. This CDR3 region has 14 residues. Trimming left V 1 base short and J 5 bases short, with 9 bases between. Per the germline V gene, CDR1 is LGHNA and CDR2 is YNFKEQ. The CDR3 DNA is TGTGCCAGCAGCCAAGCCACTCCTCGAAACACCATATATTTT. Translated: CASSQATPRNTIYF.